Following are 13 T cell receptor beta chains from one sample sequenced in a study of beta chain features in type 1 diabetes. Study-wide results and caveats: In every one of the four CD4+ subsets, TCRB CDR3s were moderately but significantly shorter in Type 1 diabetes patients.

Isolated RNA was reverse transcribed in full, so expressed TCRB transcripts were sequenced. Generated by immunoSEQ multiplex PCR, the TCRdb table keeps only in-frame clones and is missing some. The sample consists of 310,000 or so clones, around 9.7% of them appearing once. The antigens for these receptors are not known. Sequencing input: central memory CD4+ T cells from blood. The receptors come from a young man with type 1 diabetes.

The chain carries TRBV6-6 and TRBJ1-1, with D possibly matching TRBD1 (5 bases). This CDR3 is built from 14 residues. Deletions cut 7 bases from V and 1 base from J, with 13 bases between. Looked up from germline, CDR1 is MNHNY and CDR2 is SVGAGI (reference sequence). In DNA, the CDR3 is TGTGCCAGCACTGCCGGGACGGAGAACACTGAAGCTTTCTTT. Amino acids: CASTAGTENTEAFF.

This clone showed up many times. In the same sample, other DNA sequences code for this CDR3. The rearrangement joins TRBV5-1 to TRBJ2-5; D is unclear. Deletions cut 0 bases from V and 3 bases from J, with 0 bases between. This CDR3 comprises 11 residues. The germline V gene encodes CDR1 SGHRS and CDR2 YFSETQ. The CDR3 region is CASSLEETQYF. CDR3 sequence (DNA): TGCGCCAGCAGCTTGGAAGAGACCCAGTACTTC.

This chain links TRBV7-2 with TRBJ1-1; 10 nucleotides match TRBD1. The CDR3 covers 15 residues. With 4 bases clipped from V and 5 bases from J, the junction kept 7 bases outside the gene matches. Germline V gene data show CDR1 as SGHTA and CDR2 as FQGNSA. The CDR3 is CASSSDRGRWTEAFF. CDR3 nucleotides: TGTGCCAGCAGCTCAGACAGGGGGCGGTGGACTGAAGCTTTCTTT. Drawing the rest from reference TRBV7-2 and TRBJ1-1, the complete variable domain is GAGVSQSPSNKVTEKGKDVELRCDPISGHTALYWYRQSLGQGLEFLIYFQGNSAPDKSGLPSDRFSAERTGGSVSTLTIQRTQQEDSAVYLCASSSDRGRWTEAFFGQGTRLTVV.

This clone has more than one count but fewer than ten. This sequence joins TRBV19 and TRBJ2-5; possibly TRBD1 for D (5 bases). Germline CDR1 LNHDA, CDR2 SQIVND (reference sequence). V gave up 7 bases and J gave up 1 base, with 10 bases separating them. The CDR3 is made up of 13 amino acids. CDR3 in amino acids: CASMGQSQETQYF. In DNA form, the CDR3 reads TGTGCCAGTATGGGGCAGTCCCAAGAGACCCAGTACTTC. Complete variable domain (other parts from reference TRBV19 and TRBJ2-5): DGGITQSPKYLFRKEGQNVTLSCEQNLNHDAMYWYRQDPGQGLRLIYYSQIVNDFQKGDIAEGYSVSREKKESFPLTVTSAQKNPTAFYLCASMGQSQETQYFGPGTRLLVL.

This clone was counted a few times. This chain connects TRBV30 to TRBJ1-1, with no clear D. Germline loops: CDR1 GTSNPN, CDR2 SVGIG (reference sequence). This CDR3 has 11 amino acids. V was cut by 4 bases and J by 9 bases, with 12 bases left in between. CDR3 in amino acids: CAWKDTLQAFF. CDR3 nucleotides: TGTGCCTGGAAAGACACCCTTCAAGCTTTCTTT. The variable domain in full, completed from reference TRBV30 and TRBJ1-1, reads SQTIHQWPATLVQPVGSPLSLECTVEGTSNPNLYWYRQAAGRGLQLLFYSVGIGQISSEVPQNLSASRPQDRQFILSSKKLLLSDSGFYLCAWKDTLQAFFGQGTRLTVV.

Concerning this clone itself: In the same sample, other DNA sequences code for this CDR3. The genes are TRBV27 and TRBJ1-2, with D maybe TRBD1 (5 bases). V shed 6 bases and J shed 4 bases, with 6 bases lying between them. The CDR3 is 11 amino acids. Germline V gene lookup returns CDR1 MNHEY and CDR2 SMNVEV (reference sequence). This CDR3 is CASRGPYGYTF. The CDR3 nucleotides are TGTGCCAGCAGGGGGCCCTATGGCTACACCTTC.

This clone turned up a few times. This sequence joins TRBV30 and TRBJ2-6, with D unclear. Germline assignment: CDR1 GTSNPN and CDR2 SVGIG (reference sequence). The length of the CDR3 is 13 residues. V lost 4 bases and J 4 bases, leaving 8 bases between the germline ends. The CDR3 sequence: CAWTPWGANVLTF. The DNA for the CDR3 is TGTGCCTGGACGCCCTGGGGGGCCAACGTCCTGACTTTC.

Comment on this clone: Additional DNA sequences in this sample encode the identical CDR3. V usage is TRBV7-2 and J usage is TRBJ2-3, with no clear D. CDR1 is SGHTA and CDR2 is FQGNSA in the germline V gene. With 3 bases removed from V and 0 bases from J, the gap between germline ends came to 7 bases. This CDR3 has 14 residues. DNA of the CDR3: TGTGCCAGCAGCTTTGGACCCAGCACAGATACGCAGTATTTT. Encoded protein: CASSFGPSTDTQYF. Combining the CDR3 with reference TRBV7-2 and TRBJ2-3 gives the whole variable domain GAGVSQSPSNKVTEKGKDVELRCDPISGHTALYWYRQSLGQGLEFLIYFQGNSAPDKSGLPSDRFSAERTGGSVSTLTIQRTQQEDSAVYLCASSFGPSTDTQYFGPGTRLTVL.

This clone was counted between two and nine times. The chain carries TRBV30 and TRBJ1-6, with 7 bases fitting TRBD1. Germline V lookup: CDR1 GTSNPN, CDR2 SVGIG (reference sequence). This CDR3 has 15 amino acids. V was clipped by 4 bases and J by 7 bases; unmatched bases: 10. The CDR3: CAWKRDSASNSPLHF. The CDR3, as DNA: TGTGCCTGGAAGCGGGACAGTGCCTCAAATTCACCCCTCCACTTT.

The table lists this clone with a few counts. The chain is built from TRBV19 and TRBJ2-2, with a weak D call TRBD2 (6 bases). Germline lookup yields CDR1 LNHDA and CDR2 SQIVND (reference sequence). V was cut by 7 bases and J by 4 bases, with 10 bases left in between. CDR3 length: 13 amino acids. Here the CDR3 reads CASNGRGTGELFF. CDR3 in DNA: TGTGCCAGTAACGGGCGGGGCACCGGGGAGCTGTTTTTT.

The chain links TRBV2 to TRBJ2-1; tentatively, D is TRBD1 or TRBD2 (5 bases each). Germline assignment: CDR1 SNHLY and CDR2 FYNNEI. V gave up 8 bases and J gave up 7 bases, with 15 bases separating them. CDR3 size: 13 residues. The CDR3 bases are TGTGCCAGCGGCCATCCTGGGACGAATGAGCAGTTCTTC. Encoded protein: CASGHPGTNEQFF.

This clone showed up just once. CDR3 amino acids: CASRGQGEGQPQHF. The CDR3 region has the DNA TGTGCCAGCAGGGGACAGGGGGAGGGTCAGCCCCAGCATTTT. The chain joins TRBV10-3 to TRBJ1-5; TRBD1 aligns across 11 bases. V lost 10 bases to trimming and J lost 6 bases; unmatched junction nucleotides: 8. This CDR3 has 14 residues. Per the germline V gene, CDR1 is ENHRY and CDR2 is SYGVKD.

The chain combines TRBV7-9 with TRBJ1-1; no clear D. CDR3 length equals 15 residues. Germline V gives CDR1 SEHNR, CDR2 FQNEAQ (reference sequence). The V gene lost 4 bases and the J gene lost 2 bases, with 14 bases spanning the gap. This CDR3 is CASSSPRGVNTEAFF. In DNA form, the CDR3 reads TGTGCCAGCAGCTCACCGCGTGGGGTTAACACTGAAGCTTTCTTT.